These 9 T cell receptor beta chains came from one sample sequenced in a study of blood T cell repertoires in COVID-19 (dated by TCRdb to about 2020). The library was produced with the immunoSEQ multiplex PCR assay. The source is immuneACCESS, and TCRdb retained only in-frame sequences with V and J called. Part of the clones is not carried over; for the studies checked, unresolved V genes explain less than half of this, and the remainder is unexplained. This sample is represented by over 400,000 clones; about nine tenths of them were singletons. The ten largest clones capture about 1.5% of the sample. The sequencing sample was made of peripheral blood. The origin of the receptors is a woman aged 25 to 39 with active or convalescent COVID-19.

The rearrangement uses TRBV7-9 and TRBJ2-7, with 10 positions matching TRBD1. The CDR3 extends over 15 amino acids. Germline lookup yields CDR1 SEHNR and CDR2 FQNEAQ (reference sequence). The J segment lost 5 bases and the V segment lost 1 base, leaving 5 bases of the junction unmatched. The CDR3 region is CASSLVGTGDNEQYF. The CDR3 DNA reads TGTGCCAGCAGCTTAGTAGGGACAGGGGACAACGAGCAGTACTTC.

The sample holds many counts of this clone. The gene calls are TRBV6-5 and TRBJ2-1, with 11 positions matching TRBD2. The length of the CDR3 is 16 residues. Germline CDR1 is MNHEY and CDR2 is SVGAGI. Unmatched junction bases numbered 3, after V lost 0 bases and J lost 5 bases. The CDR3 DNA is TGTGCCAGCAGTTACTCCGCTAGCGGGGGGCACAATGAGCAGTTCTTC. It is translated as CASSYSASGGHNEQFF.

The CDR3 DNA follows: TGCGCCAGCAGATGGACTAGTAAGAAAGAGACCCAGTACTTC. Translated: CASRWTSKKETQYF. The chain employs TRBV10-1 and TRBJ2-5; 7 nucleotides match TRBD2. There are 14 residues in the CDR3. Trimming removed 6 bases from V and 3 bases from J; junction bases left unmatched: 7. Germline values: CDR1 WNHNN, CDR2 SYGVQD (reference sequence).

The CDR3 spells CASSKKWSGLALSTDTQYF. The CDR3 DNA is TGTGCCAGTAGTAAAAAGTGGTCGGGGTTGGCGCTTAGCACAGATACGCAGTATTTT. V gene TRBV19 combines with J gene TRBJ2-3; tentatively, D is TRBD2 (5 bases). V lost 4 bases and J lost 0, with 23 bases in between. This CDR3 spans 19 amino acids. Germline assignment: CDR1 LNHDA and CDR2 SQIVND (reference sequence).

This clone has a handful of counts. This sequence joins TRBV5-4 and TRBJ2-3, with a possible D match to TRBD1 (5 bases). The germline V gene has CDR1 SGHNT and CDR2 YYREEE (reference sequence). This CDR3 comprises 12 residues. Between the trimmed V and J ends, which lost 7 bases and 2 bases, there was a span of 8 bases. CDR3 bases: TGTGCCAGCGGGGCGAACACAGATACGCAGTATTTT. Amino acid sequence: CASGANTDTQYF.

The chain has TRBV6-5 and TRBJ1-4, with D possibly TRBD1 on 6 matching bases. CDR1 and CDR2 from the germline V gene are MNHEY and SVGAGI. The CDR3 contains 15 residues. Between the trimmed V and J ends, which lost 6 bases and 7 bases, there was a span of 18 bases. The CDR3 is CASRDQGSKGEKLFF. The CDR3 DNA is TGTGCCAGCAGAGACCAGGGGAGCAAGGGTGAAAAACTGTTTTTT.

This chain joins TRBV10-3 and TRBJ2-7; TRBD2 matches 7 bases. J lost 4 bases, V lost 0 bases, and 9 bases had no gene match. Germline assignment: CDR1 ENHRY and CDR2 SYGVKD. The CDR3 spans 16 residues. The CDR3 here is CAISESVGGSRYEQYF. The CDR3 region has the DNA TGTGCCATCAGTGAGTCGGTAGGCGGGAGTAGGTACGAGCAGTACTTC.

The gene calls are TRBV6-5 and TRBJ2-3, with unresolved D. The CDR3 sequence is 10 residues long. Germline V gives CDR1 MNHEY, CDR2 SVGAGI. Trimming removed 6 bases from V and 6 bases from J, with 4 bases in between. CDR3 DNA sequence: TGTGCCAGCAGCGGGGATACGCAGTATTTT. This codes for CASSGDTQYF.

The V gene is TRBV6-6, the J gene TRBJ1-5; tentative D call: TRBD1 (6 bases). This CDR3 has 15 residues. Trimming removed 2 bases from V and 0 bases from J, with 8 bases in between. Germline loops: CDR1 MNHNY, CDR2 SVGAGI (reference sequence). In DNA form, the CDR3 reads TGTGCCAGCAGTTACGACAGGTATAGCAATCAGCCCCAGCATTTT. The encoded protein is CASSYDRYSNQPQHF.